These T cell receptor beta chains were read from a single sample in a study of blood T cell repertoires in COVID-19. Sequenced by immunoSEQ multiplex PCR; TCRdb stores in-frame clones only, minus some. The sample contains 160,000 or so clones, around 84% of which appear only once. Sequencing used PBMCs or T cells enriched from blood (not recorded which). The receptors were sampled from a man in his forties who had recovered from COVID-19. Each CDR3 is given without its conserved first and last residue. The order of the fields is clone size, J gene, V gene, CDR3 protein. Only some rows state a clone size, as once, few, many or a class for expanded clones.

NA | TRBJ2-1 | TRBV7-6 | ASSLGGGGTDEQF
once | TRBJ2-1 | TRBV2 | ASSERTSLNEQF
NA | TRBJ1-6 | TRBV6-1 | ASSEQGRYNSPLH
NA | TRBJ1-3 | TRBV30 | AWRSRGNSGNTIY
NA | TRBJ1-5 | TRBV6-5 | ASSSEDDRGNQPQH
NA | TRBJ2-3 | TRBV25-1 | ASRPGLAGGTDTQY
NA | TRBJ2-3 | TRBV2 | ASSEESPPDTQY
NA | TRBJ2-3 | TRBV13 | ASSLVSTSGGGDTQY
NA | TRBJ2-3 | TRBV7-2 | ASSFAGGPGTDTQY
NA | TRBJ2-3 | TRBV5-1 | ASSSGGLAGGPRTDTQY
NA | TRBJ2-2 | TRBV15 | ATSTHGDRAREELF
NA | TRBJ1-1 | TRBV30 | AWVRGNTEAF
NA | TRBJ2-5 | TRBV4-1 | ASSQSKLAGETQY
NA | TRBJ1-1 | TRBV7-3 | ASSLAGYTEAF
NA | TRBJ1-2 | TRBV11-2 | ASSPRQNYGYT
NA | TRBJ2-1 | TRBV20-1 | SASSITSGGTDEQF
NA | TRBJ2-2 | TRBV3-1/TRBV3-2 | ASSQRGVGGELF
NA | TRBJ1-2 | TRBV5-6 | ASSLEATGNYGYT
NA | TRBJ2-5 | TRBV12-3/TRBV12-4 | ASSFRVQETQY
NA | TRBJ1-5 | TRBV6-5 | ASSPRFDQPQH
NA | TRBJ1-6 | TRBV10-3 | ATKDRAKTYNSPLH
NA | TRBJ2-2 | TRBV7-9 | ASSPPGGHTGELF
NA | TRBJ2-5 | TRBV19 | ASSIGASGGPGETQY
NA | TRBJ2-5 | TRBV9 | ASSSGAGVRGETQY
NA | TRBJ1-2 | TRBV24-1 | ATSDPGQGRNYGYT
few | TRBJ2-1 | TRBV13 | ASSFHSNEQF